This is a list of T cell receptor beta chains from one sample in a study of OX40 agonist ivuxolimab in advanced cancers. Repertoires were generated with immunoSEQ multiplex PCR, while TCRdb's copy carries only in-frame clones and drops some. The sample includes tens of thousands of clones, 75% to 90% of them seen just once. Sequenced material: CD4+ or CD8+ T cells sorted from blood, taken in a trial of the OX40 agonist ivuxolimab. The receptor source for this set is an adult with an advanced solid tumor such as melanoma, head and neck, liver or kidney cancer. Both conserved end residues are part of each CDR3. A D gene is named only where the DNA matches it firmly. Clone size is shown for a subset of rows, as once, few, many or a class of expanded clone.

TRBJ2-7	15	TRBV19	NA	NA	CASSIIPGRSYEQYF	TGTGCCAGTAGTATTATTCCGGGCCGAAGCTACGAGCAGTACTTC
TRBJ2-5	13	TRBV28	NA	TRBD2	CASTTGGQETQYF	TGTGCCAGCACTACGGGGGGGCAGGAGACCCAGTACTTC
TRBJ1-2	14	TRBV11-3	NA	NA	CASSPLTGPYGYTF	TGTGCCAGCAGCCCCCTGACAGGACCCTATGGCTACACCTTC
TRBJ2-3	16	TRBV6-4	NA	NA	CASSDIGGRAADTQYF	TGTGCCAGCAGTGACATAGGTGGCAGGGCGGCAGATACGCAGTATTTT
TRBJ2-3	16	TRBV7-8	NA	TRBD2	CASSLALAGVEDTQYF	TGTGCCAGCAGCTTAGCTTTAGCGGGAGTGGAAGATACGCAGTATTTT
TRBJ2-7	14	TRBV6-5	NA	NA	CASNSGHLVREEYF	TGTGCCAGCAACTCGGGACACCTGGTCCGGGAGGAGTACTTC
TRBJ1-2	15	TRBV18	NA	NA	CASSPAGTSNYGYTF	TGTGCCAGCTCACCGGCTGGGACATCCAACTATGGCTACACCTTC
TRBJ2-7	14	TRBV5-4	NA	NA	CASSLAGMPYEQYF	TGTGCCAGCAGCTTGGCCGGAATGCCCTACGAGCAGTACTTC
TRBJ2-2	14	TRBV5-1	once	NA	CASSLLTNTGELFF	TGCGCCAGCAGCCTATTGACTAACACCGGGGAGCTGTTTTTT
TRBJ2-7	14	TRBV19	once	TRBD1	CASVDRGPTYEQYF	TGTGCCAGTGTGGACAGGGGGCCTACCTACGAGCAGTACTTC